This TCR beta chain was identified during a study of blood T cell repertoires in COVID-19 (dated by TCRdb to 2020 to 2021). Broadly, across the study: Samples covering the acute and convalescent phases of COVID-19 were provided by collaborators in the United States, Italy and Spain. The material from the prospective study consisted of cDNA or gDNA derived from T cells, B-cell-depleted T cells, or PBMCs. Subjects who had been exposed to COVID-19, were actively infected with it, or had recovered from it provided the deeply sampled blood TCRbeta repertoires that made up the dataset. The repertoires were made available in a free public database intended to serve as a resource for research on the immune response to SARS-CoV-2. Samples came from the ongoing ImmuneRACE study (first 160 participants) plus 1,254 subjects from 6 global collaborators. The sample metadata nearly always contained a de-identified subject ID, COVID-19 status, age in years and sex. Where HLA class I and class II types were available, the types were taken from metadata supplied by the sample provider, not from assay-based typing. The paper as a whole reports these results and caveats: The quantity of clinical and demographic metadata differed by source and by participant and was supplied without curation.

Participants in the prospective study were enrolled through a virtual design, were aged about 18 to 100 years, and lived in roughly 25 United States geographic areas. In the prospective study, cohorts were assigned on the basis of participant-reported clinical history obtained from a screening survey and a study questionnaire. For ImmuneRACE Cohort 3, a participant was defined as recovered based on two consecutive negative NP/OP PCR tests, clearance by a healthcare professional, or resolution of symptoms. In the prospective study, mobile phlebotomists collected whole blood, serum and a nasopharyngeal or oropharyngeal swab from each participant. Prospective study participants could optionally give additional blood draws and questionnaires over a roughly 2-month period. Prospective study blood samples were shipped either frozen or at room temperature before DNA extraction. A single count supports this clone. The target of this receptor is not known. No much larger clonotype is one base removed from it; base qualities were not supplied.

The immunoSEQ Assay, a bias-controlled multiplex PCR, was used to amplify TCRbeta CDR3 regions from genomic DNA. Concerning the study's data processing: Nucleated cell counts per sample were estimated from amplification of reference gene primers within the assay. To quantify the absolute abundance of each unique TCRbeta CDR3 rearrangement, sequence reads were collapsed and filtered. For each sample, productive Simpson clonality was calculated as the square root of Simpson's diversity index across productive rearrangements. Here the immuneACCESS table is served through TCRdb, limited to in-frame sequences with V and J called. Missing clones are a known gap in these copies; in checked studies unresolved V genes cover under half, and the rest lacks a known reason. The V and J calls and clone size were taken over from that table, and D and trimming were inferred from the DNA. In all, the sample holds over 250,000 clones, and approximately 90% of those were seen once. 8% to 9% of the sample comes from the top ten.

From its cysteine to its phenylalanine, the CDR3 spans 14 amino acids. Just the 42-base CDR3 DNA is kept, in frame starting at base 1. Per the germline V gene (reference sequence), SEHNR is the CDR1 and FQNEAQ is the CDR2. The V end loses 4 bases and the J end loses 0 bases, and a stretch of 9 bases separates them. The source is a woman younger than 30 who had recovered from COVID-19. Sequenced sample: PBMCs or T cells enriched from blood (not recorded which). The chain is assembled from TRBV7-9 and TRBJ1-1; the best D guess is TRBD1, with 6 bases matching. CDR3 sequence: CASSSGVMNTEAFF. DNA sequence: TGTGCCAGCAGCTCAGGGGTGATGAACACTGAAGCTTTCTTT.